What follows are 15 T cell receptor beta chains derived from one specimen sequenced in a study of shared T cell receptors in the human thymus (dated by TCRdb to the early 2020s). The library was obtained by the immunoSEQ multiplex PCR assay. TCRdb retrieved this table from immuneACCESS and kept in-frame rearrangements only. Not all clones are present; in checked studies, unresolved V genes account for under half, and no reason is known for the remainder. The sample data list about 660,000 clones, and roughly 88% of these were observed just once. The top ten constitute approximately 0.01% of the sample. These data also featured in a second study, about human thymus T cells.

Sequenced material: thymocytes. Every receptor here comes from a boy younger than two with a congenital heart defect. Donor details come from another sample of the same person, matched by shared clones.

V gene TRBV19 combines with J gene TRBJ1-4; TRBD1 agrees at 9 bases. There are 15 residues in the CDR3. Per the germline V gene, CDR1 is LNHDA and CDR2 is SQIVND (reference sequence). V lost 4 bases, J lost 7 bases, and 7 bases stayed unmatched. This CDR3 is CASSRDREEGEKLFF. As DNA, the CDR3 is TGTGCCAGTAGTAGGGACAGGGAGGAGGGTGAAAAACTGTTTTTT.

The CDR3 region has the DNA TGTGCCAGCAGCGTCCCAAGCGGCCCTTACACAGATACGCAGTATTTT. Residues: CASSVPSGPYTDTQYF. The chain carries TRBV9 and TRBJ2-3; a possible D gene is TRBD2 (5 bases). The germline V gene encodes CDR1 SGDLS and CDR2 YYNGEE. CDR3 length equals 16 residues. The V end was cut by 2 bases, the J end by 2 bases, with 15 bases between.

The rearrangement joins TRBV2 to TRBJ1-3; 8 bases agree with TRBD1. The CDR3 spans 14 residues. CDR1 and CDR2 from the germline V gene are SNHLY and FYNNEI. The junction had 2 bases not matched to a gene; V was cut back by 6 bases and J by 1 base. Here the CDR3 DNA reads TGTGCCAGCAGATGGACAGGGTCTGGAAACACCATATATTTT. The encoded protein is CASRWTGSGNTIYF.

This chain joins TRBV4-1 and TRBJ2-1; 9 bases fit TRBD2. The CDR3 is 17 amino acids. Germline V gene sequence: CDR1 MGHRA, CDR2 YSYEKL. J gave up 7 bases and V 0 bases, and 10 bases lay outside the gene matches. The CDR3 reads CASSQEASGRSSNEQFF. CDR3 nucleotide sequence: TGCGCCAGCAGCCAAGAAGCAAGCGGGAGGAGTTCAAATGAGCAGTTCTTC.

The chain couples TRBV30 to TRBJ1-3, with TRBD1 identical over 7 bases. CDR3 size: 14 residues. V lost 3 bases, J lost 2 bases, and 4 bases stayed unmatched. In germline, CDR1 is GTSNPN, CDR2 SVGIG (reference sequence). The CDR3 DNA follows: TGTGCCTGGAGGGACAGGCGAACTGGAAACACCATATATTTT. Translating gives CAWRDRRTGNTIYF. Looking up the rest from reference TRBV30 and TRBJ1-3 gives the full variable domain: SQTIHQWPATLVQPVGSPLSLECTVEGTSNPNLYWYRQAAGRGLQLLFYSVGIGQISSEVPQNLSASRPQDRQFILSSKKLLLSDSGFYLCAWRDRRTGNTIYFGEGSWLTVV.

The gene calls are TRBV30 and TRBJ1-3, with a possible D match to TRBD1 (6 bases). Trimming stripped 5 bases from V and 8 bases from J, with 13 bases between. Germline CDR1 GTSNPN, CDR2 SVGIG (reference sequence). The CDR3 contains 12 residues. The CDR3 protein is CAWEQGRHTIYF. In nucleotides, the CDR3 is TGTGCCTGGGAACAGGGCAGGCACACCATATATTTT.

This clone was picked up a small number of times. The CDR3 sequence: CASSLGDRAGNTIYF. The CDR3 DNA reads as TGCGCCAGCAGCTTGGGCGACAGGGCCGGAAACACCATATATTTT. The V call is TRBV5-1, the J call TRBJ1-3, with 7 bases matching TRBD1. Losses at the gene ends were 0 bases for V and 4 bases for J; bases not matched to a gene: 4. Looked up from germline, CDR1 is SGHRS and CDR2 is YFSETQ. The CDR3 length is 15 residues.

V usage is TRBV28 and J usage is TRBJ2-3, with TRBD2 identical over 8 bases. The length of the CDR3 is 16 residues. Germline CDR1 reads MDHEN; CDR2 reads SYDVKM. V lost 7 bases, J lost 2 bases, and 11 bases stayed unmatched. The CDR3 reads CASIPLAEGTTDTQYF. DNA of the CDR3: TGTGCCAGCATTCCACTAGCGGAGGGCACCACAGATACGCAGTATTTT.

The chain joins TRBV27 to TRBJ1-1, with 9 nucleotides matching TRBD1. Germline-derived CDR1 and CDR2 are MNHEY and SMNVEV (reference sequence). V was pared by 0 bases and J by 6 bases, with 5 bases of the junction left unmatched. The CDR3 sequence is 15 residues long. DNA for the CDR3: TGTGCCAGCAGTTTATCGGGGGACAGGGAGCCTGAAGCTTTCTTT. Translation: CASSLSGDREPEAFF.

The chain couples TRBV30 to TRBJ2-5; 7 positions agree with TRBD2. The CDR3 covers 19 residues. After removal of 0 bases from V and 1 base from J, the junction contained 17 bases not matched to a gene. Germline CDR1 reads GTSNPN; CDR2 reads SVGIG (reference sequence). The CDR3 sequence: CAWSVMVDGGSVGQETQYF. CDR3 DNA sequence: TGTGCCTGGAGTGTAATGGTGGATGGCGGGAGTGTGGGCCAAGAGACCCAGTACTTC. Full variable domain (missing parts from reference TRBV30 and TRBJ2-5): SQTIHQWPATLVQPVGSPLSLECTVEGTSNPNLYWYRQAAGRGLQLLFYSVGIGQISSEVPQNLSASRPQDRQFILSSKKLLLSDSGFYLCAWSVMVDGGSVGQETQYFGPGTRLLVL.

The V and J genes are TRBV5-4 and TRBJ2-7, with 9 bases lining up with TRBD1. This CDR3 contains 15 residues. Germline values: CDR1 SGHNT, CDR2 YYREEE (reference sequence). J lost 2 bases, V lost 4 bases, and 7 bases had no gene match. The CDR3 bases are TGTGCCAGCAGCGCCCGGGACAGGGAACCCTACGAGCAGTACTTC. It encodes CASSARDREPYEQYF. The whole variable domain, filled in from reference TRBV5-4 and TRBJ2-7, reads ETGVTQSPTHLIKTRGQQVTLRCSSQSGHNTVSWYQQALGQGPQFIFQYYREEENGRGNFPPRFSGLQFPNYSSELNVNALELDDSALYLCASSARDREPYEQYFGPGTRLTVT.

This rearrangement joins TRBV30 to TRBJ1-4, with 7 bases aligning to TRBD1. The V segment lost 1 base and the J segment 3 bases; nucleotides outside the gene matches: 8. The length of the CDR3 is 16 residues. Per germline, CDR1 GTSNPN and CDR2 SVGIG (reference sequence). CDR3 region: CAWSEWTGDPNEKLFF. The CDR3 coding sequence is TGTGCCTGGAGTGAGTGGACAGGCGATCCTAATGAAAAACTGTTTTTT.

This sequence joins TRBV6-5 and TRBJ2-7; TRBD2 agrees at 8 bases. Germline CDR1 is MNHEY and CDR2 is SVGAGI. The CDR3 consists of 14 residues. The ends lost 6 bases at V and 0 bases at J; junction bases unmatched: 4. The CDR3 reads CASRPSGSSYEQYF. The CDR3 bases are TGTGCCAGCAGGCCGAGCGGGAGCTCCTACGAGCAGTACTTC.

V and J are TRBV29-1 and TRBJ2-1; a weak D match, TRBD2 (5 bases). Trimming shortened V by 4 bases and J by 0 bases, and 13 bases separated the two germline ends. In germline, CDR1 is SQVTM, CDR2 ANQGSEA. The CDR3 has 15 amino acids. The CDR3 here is CSVVGSESSYNEQFF. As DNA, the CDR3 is TGCAGCGTTGTGGGTAGCGAGAGCTCCTACAATGAGCAGTTCTTC.

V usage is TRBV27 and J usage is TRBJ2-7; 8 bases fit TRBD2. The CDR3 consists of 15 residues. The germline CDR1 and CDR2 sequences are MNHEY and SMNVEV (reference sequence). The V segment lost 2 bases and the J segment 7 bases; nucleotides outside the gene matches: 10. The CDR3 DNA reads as TGTGCCAGCAGTTTAGCCGGGACTAGGGCGGATGAGCAGTACTTC. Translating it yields CASSLAGTRADEQYF.